Below are 10 T cell receptor beta chains sequenced from a single sample in a study of blood T cells in healthy people across ages. Next came a second PCR, run for about 7 to 12 cycles, which used a sample-barcoded 5' primer along with a J-beta primer mix. From the 5' RACE reads, TCRdb called clonotypes with MiXCR, one entry per CDR3 protein. The sample carries approximately 490,000 distinct CDR3 sequences, 24% recorded once. These data were also reused for a study on T cells of mothers and their children.

Sample: blood. These receptors originate from a boy aged 5-17 years in good health.

Ten or more counts support this clonotype. The rearrangement links TRBV7-2 to TRBJ2-5; either TRBD1 or TRBD2 may supply D (5 bases each). The CDR3 is 13 residues long. V gave up 5 bases and J gave up 5 bases, with 12 bases separating them. Germline values: CDR1 SGHTA, CDR2 FQGNSA. The CDR3 region has the DNA TGTGCCAGCAGCGAAGGGGACGTGGAGACCCAGTACTTC. It specifies CASSEGDVETQYF.

This clonotype was counted only a few times. The CDR3 DNA sequence: TGCGCCAGCAGCCAAGATCAGTCATACTCCTACAATGAGCAGTTCTTC. Translated: CASSQDQSYSYNEQFF. This chain uses TRBV4-3 with TRBJ2-1; D is ambiguous. CDR1 is LGHNA and CDR2 is YSLEER in the germline V gene. V dropped 0 bases and J dropped 0 bases, with 9 bases sitting between them. This CDR3 comprises 16 residues.

The chain is built from TRBV12-3 or TRBV12-4 and TRBJ2-3, with 7 bases lining up with TRBD2. The CDR3 covers 15 residues. V trimming: 8 bases; J trimming: 6 bases; junction bases outside the gene matches: 14. The CDR3 nucleotides read TGTGCCAGCGGGTGGACTAGTGTCTCCTTCGATACGCAGTATTTT. Amino acids: CASGWTSVSFDTQYF.

This clonotype was detected a few times. At one of its ends the junction is not consistent with the germline gene, which may arise from a read error. DNA for the CDR3: TGTGCCAGCAGCCCAGCGAGGGGGTATAGCAATCGGCCCCAGCATTTT. Protein sequence: CASSPARGYSNRPQHF. This sequence joins TRBV28 and TRBJ1-5, with D maybe TRBD1 (6 bases). CDR3 length: 16 residues. Germline V gene data show CDR1 as MDHEN and CDR2 as SYDVKM.

V usage is TRBV7-9 and J usage is TRBJ2-5; TRBD2 agrees at 8 bases. The CDR3 runs to 18 residues. Trimming took 8 bases from V and 2 from J; bases not matched to a gene: 19. Germline CDR1 SEHNR, CDR2 FQNEAQ (reference sequence). The CDR3 spells CASGRLAGNRKRQETQYF. The CDR3 nucleotides are TGTGCCAGCGGAAGGCTAGCGGGCAACAGGAAGAGACAAGAGACCCAGTACTTC.

On this clonotype: One end of the junction is discordant with germline, which a read error may explain. The chain is built from TRBV5-5 and TRBJ1-2, with no clear D. The CDR3 totals 13 residues. Germline V lookup: CDR1 SGHKS, CDR2 YYEKEE (reference sequence). The chain's CDR3 is CASSSILNYSYTF. The CDR3 DNA is TGTGCCAGCAGCTCGATATTGAACTATAGCTACACCTTC.

The chain uses TRBV11-2 and TRBJ1-1; D gene unclear. CDR3 length equals 17 residues. Germline V gene sequence: CDR1 SGHAT, CDR2 FQNNGV. V was trimmed by 5 bases and J by 0 bases, leaving 19 bases between them. In nucleotides, the CDR3 is TGTGCCAGCAGCCCCGGTGCACCTGGGCGAATGAACACTGAAGCTTTCTTT. Translation gives CASSPGAPGRMNTEAFF.

The sample holds a few counts of this clonotype. This chain uses TRBV13 with TRBJ2-2; 8 bases fit TRBD1. The CDR3 is made up of 16 amino acids. V dropped 1 base and J dropped 1; count of bases not matched to a gene: 2. The germline V gene encodes CDR1 PRHDT and CDR2 FYEKMQ (reference sequence). CDR3 DNA sequence: TGTGCCAGCAGCTTAGAAGGGACAGGGAACACCGGGGAGCTGTTTTTT. Its protein is CASSLEGTGNTGELFF. Looking up the rest from reference TRBV13 and TRBJ2-2 gives the full variable domain: AAGVIQSPRHLIKEKRETATLKCYPIPRHDTVYWYQQGPGQDPQFLISFYEKMQSDKGSIPDRFSAQQFSDYHSELNMSSLELGDSALYFCASSLEGTGNTGELFFGEGSRLTVL.

This clonotype came up a few times. The chain employs TRBV7-6 and TRBJ2-3; the D gene is possibly TRBD2 (7 bases). Trimming left V 4 bases short and J 6 bases short, with 17 bases between. From germline, CDR1 is SGHVS and CDR2 FNYEAQ. This CDR3 region has 15 residues. CDR3 region: CASSSERGAGDTQYF. CDR3 nucleotide sequence: TGTGCCAGCAGCTCCGAACGGGGGGCCGGGGATACGCAGTATTTT.

As for this clonotype: A junction boundary mismatches the germline segment, possibly from a read error. The J gene is TRBJ2-7, the V gene TRBV11-2; D is uncertain. The CDR3 is 15 amino acids. CDR1 SGHAT and CDR2 FQNNGV come from the germline V gene. CDR3 residues: CASSLASTPISEQYF. The CDR3 DNA is TGTGCCAGCAGCTTAGCAAGCACTCCCATCAGCGAGCAGTATTTC.